Sequencing of this T cell receptor (beta chain) was carried out in a study of blood T cell repertoires in COVID-19. Libraries were prepared by immunoSEQ multiplex PCR; TCRdb keeps only in-frame clonotypes and omits some of them. The sample records 150,000 to 200,000 clones, approximately 90% being singletons. The germline V and J ends were trimmed by 6 bases and 2 bases, with 14 bases remaining between them. Germline V gene sequence: CDR1 MGHDK, CDR2 SYGVNS. This CDR3 has 14 amino acids. This clone was seen a single time. The V call is TRBV25-1, the J call TRBJ2-7, with D tentatively TRBD2 (6 bases). The sequenced material came from peripheral blood. This TCR came from a human donor in a cohort sampled during active COVID-19. CDR3 in DNA: TGTGCCAGCAGCGGCTCGGAGGGACCCTACGAGCAGTACTTC. This encodes CASSGSEGPYEQYF.